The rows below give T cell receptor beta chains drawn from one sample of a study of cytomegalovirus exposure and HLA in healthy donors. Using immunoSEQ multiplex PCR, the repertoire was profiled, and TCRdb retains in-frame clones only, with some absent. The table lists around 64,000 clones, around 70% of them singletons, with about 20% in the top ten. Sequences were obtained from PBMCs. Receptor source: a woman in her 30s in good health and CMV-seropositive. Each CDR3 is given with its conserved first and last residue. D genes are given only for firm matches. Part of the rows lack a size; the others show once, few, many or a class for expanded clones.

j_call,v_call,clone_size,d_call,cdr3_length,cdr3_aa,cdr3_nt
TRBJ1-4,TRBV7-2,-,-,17,CASSPSSSSATNEKLFF,TGTGCCAGCAGTCCATCCAGTTCTAGTGCAACTAATGAAAAACTGTTTTTT
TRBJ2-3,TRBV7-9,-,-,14,CASSLESRADTQYF,TGTGCCAGCAGCTTAGAATCTCGAGCAGATACGCAGTATTTT
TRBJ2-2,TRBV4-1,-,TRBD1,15,CASSPGQRNTGELFF,TGCGCCAGCAGCCCGGGACAGCGGAACACCGGGGAGCTGTTTTTT
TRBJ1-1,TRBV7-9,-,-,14,CASNAQGVYTEAFF,TGTGCCAGCAACGCACAGGGTGTGTACACTGAAGCTTTCTTT
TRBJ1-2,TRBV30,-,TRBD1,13,CAWSLGQGAGYTF,TGTGCCTGGAGTTTGGGACAGGGGGCCGGCTACACCTTC
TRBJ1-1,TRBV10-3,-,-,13,CAISERGPTEAFF,TGTGCCATCAGTGAGCGAGGGCCAACCGAAGCTTTCTTT
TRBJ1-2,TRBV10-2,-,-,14,CASSERNRAYGYTF,TGCGCCAGCAGTGAGCGTAACAGGGCCTATGGCTACACCTTC
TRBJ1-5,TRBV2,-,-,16,CASSEIGGQVNQPQHF,TGTGCCAGCAGTGAAATTGGGGGACAAGTAAATCAGCCCCAGCATTTT
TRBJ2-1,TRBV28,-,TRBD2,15,CASSKSGIGYNEQFF,TGTGCCAGCAGCAAAAGCGGGATAGGATACAATGAGCAGTTCTTC
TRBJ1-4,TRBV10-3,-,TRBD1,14,CAISERGPGEKLFF,TGTGCCATCAGTGAGAGGGGGCCGGGCGAAAAACTGTTTTTT
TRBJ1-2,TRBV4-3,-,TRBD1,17,CASSPRSGTGVNYGYTF,TGCGCCAGCAGCCCTAGATCCGGGACAGGGGTTAACTATGGCTACACCTTC
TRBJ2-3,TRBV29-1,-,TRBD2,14,CSVGGGTSGDTQYF,TGCAGCGTTGGGGGGGGGACTAGCGGAGATACGCAGTATTTT
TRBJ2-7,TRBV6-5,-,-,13,CATIRAKTYEQYF,TGTGCCACCATCAGAGCGAAAACCTACGAGCAGTACTTC
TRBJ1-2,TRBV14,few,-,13,CASSQVDTYGYTF,TGTGCCAGCAGCCAAGTCGACACCTATGGCTACACCTTC
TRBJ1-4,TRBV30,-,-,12,CAWSVRGGKLFF,TGTGCCTGGAGTGTACGGGGGGGAAAACTGTTTTTT
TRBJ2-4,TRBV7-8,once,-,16,CASSIRPLGGPDIQYF,TGTGCCAGCAGCATAAGACCCCTCGGCGGGCCCGACATTCAGTACTTC
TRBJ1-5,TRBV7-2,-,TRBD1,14,CASSFRDRNQPQHF,TGTGCCAGCAGCTTCCGGGACAGGAATCAGCCCCAGCATTTT
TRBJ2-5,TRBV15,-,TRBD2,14,CATSGPGLEETQYF,TGTGCCACCAGCGGTCCTGGACTAGAAGAGACCCAGTACTTC
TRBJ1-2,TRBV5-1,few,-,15,CASSSMTGSNYGYTF,TGCGCCAGCAGCTCCATGACAGGTTCGAACTATGGCTACACCTTC
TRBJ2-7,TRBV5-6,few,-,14,CASSQRLAAYEQYF,TGTGCCAGCAGCCAGCGACTGGCGGCCTACGAGCAGTACTTC
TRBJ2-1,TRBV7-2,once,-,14,CASSLNLVGDEQFF,TGTGCCAGCAGCCTCAATTTAGTTGGAGATGAGCAGTTCTTC
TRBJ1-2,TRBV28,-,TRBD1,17,CASSPPTLPTGGNGYTF,TGTGCCAGCAGTCCACCAACCTTACCGACAGGGGGGAATGGCTACACCTTC
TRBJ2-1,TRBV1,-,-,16,CTRGTSGRWSYNEQFF,TGCACCAGAGGGACTAGCGGGAGGTGGTCCTACAATGAGCAGTTCTTC
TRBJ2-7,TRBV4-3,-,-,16,CASSQDQIRQTYEQYF,TGCGCCAGCAGCCAAGATCAGATCCGACAGACCTACGAGCAGTACTTC
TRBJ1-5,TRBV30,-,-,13,CAWTNSLNQPQHF,TGTGCCTGGACGAACAGTCTTAATCAGCCCCAGCATTTT
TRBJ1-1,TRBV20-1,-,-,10,CSAVRGGAFF,TGCAGTGCTGTTAGGGGGGGGGCTTTCTTT
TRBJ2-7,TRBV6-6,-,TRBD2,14,CASSYSGTLDEQYF,TGTGCCAGCAGTTATAGCGGGACACTCGACGAGCAGTACTTC
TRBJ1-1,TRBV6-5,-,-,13,CASSSTWETEAFF,TGTGCCAGCAGTTCAACGTGGGAGACTGAAGCTTTCTTT
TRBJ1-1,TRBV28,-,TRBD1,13,CASSGQGVPEAFF,TGTGCCAGCAGCGGACAGGGAGTCCCGGAAGCTTTCTTT
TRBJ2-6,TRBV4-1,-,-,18,CASSQEISGALGANVLTF,TGCGCCAGCAGCCAAGAAATTTCAGGGGCTTTGGGGGCCAACGTCCTGACTTTC
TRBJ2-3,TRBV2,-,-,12,CAITEEADTQYF,TGTGCCATAACTGAGGAAGCAGATACGCAGTATTTT
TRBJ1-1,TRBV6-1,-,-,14,CASMRDRGNTEAFF,TGTGCCAGCATGAGAGATAGGGGGAACACTGAAGCTTTCTTT
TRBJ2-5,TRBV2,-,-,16,CASRPSGLRIVETQYF,TGTGCCAGCAGGCCCTCGGGACTTAGAATAGTGGAGACCCAGTACTTC
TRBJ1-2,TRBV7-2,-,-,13,CASSLPNRVGYTF,TGTGCCAGCAGCTTGCCGAACAGGGTAGGCTACACCTTC
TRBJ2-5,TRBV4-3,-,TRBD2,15,CASSLNPGGGETQYF,TGCGCCAGCAGCCTGAATCCGGGAGGGGGAGAGACCCAGTACTTC
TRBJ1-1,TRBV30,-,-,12,CACQRGNTEAFF,TGTGCCTGCCAAAGGGGCAACACTGAAGCTTTCTTC
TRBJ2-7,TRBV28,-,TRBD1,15,CASSSPGTGIGEQYF,TGTGCCAGCAGTTCACCCGGGACAGGGATAGGCGAGCAGTACTTC
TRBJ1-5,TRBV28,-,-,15,CASSPQGTSNQPQHF,TGTGCCAGCAGTCCTCAGGGGACGAGCAATCAGCCCCAGCATTTT
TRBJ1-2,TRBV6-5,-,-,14,CASSYREANYGYTF,TGTGCCAGCAGTTATAGGGAGGCGAACTATGGCTACACCTTC
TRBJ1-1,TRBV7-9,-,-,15,CASSLLLTMNTEAFF,TGTGCCAGCAGCTTACTACTGACTATGAACACTGAAGCTTTCTTT
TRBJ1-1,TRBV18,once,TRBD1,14,CASSDRVSGTEAFF,TGTGCCAGCTCCGACAGGGTGTCGGGCACTGAAGCTTTCTTT
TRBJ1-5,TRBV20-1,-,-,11,CSAQNRGAQHF,TGCAGTGCTCAAAACCGGGGGGCCCAGCATTTT
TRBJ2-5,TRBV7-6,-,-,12,CASSPRGETQYF,TGTGCCAGCAGTCCGAGGGGGGAGACCCAGTACTTC
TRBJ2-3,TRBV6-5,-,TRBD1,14,CASRRGRGTDTQYF,TGTGCCAGCAGGAGGGGGCGCGGAACAGATACGCAGTATTTT
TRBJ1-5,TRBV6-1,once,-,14,CASSEGGANQPQHF,TGTGCCAGCAGTGAAGGCGGGGCCAATCAGCCCCAGCATTTT
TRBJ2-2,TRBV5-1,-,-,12,CASSFLTGELFF,TGCGCCAGCAGCTTTCTTACCGGGGAGCTGTTTTTT
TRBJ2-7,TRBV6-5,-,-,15,CASSYSRSPRAEQYF,TGTGCCAGCAGTTACTCGAGGTCCCCCAGGGCCGAGCAGTACTTC
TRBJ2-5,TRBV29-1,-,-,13,CSVEVGAVETQYF,TGCAGCGTTGAAGTTGGGGCGGTGGAGACCCAGTACTTC
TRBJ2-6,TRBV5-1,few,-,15,CASSGGSSGANVLTF,TGCGCCAGCAGCGGGGGGAGCTCTGGGGCCAACGTCCTGACTTTC
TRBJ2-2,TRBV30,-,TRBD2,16,CAWSVGLAGAGGELFF,TGTGCCTGGAGTGTTGGGCTAGCGGGAGCCGGCGGGGAGCTGTTTTTT
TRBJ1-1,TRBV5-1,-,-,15,CASSPAGQRRTEAFF,TGCGCCAGCAGCCCCGCTGGACAGAGAAGGACTGAAGCTTTCTTT
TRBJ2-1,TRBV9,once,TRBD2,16,CASSVGGSGRAREQFF,TGTGCCAGCAGCGTAGGAGGCAGCGGGAGGGCCAGAGAGCAGTTCTTC
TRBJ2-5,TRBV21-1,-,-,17,CASSPPKGGLLQETQYF,TGTGCCAGCAGCCCTCCTAAGGGGGGGCTACTTCAAGAGACCCAGTACTTC